This TCR beta chain derives from a study of T cells in Graves' hyperthyroidism and ophthalmopathy. Study-level findings and limits: Blood also contained most expanded thyroid clonotypes above 0.001.

TCR beta CDR3 regions were amplified from RNA transcripts. The TCR CDR3 first-round RT-PCR relied on the HTBI primer set. TCRdb processed the multiplex PCR reads anew with MiXCR; each CDR3 protein has one entry. Of about 250,000 distinct CDR3 sequences in the sample, roughly 20% were seen once. V lost 0 bases to trimming and J lost 7 bases, with 19 bases between them. From germline, CDR1 is LNHNV and CDR2 YYDKDF (reference sequence). The CDR3 is 17 residues long. On this clonotype: What it binds is not known.

The rearrangement links TRBV15 to TRBJ2-1; D unclear. The sequencing sample was made of blood. The TCR was taken from a man aged 25-45 years with Graves' ophthalmopathy. The CDR3 is CATSREPSSLFRNEQFF. The CDR3, as DNA: TGTGCCACCAGCAGAGAGCCCTCGTCCCTTTTTCGTAATGAGCAGTTCTTC.